The present entry profiles one TCR beta chain with its context. The antigen it recognizes is unknown. No much larger clone exists at a distance of one base, and base qualities are not known. The germline V gene (reference sequence) gives CDR1 as GTSNPN and CDR2 as SVGIG. CDR3 length: 15 amino acids, cysteine to phenylalanine. CDR3 DNA only is kept here, 45 bases in frame from base 1. After removal of 5 bases from V and 1 base from J, the junction retains 6 bases not matched to a gene. This entry is derived from a study of cytomegalovirus exposure and HLA in healthy donors (TCRdb year 2017). For context, the study as a whole: An earlier analysis of roughly 630 of the donors reported roughly 270 Gb of sequence data and some 100 million unique TCR beta sequences from roughly 200 million T cells. Roughly 300 gigabases of sequencing data and 91 million or so unique TCR sequences made up an early release that covered fewer than 650 HLA-typed donors. A handful of DR-DQ haplotypes were handled as single units for association and clustering because linkage in the cohort was strong. The T cell repertoires of some 670 subjects were profiled by immunosequencing and related to cytomegalovirus serostatus. In an earlier analysis of 587 of the donors, high-throughput TCR beta sequencing was used to judge whether each TCR beta V gene segment behaved as functional or pseudogenic. Genome-wide SNP genotypes for about 65% of the 666 donors were used in a later genetic analysis, which treated that subset as a discovery cohort. Of the 350 to 450 genotyped donors, roughly 80% were placed in the genetic ancestry cluster associated with self-reported Caucasian donors. The number of typed donors differed by locus: about 620-640 for A, B, C, DRB1 and DQB1; approximately 530 for DQA1; some 590 for DPA1; and about 450 for DPB1. The aim of the study was to test whether cataloging public T cell receptors could identify signatures of past pathogen exposure. Rather than drawing on any new phenotypic data, the later analysis identified candidate immune exposures from TCR beta sequences and the way those sequences occurred across donors. To predict cytomegalovirus infection status, the study combined high-throughput TCR immunosequencing, statistical association of individual TCRs with disease status, and machine learning. A separate validation cohort of approximately 130 different subjects was used in addition to the roughly 640-subject first cohort. In a later analysis, previously published TCR beta repertoires from 666 donors were re-analyzed and high-resolution HLA genotyping was added so that TCR occurrence patterns could be studied. Across around 400 genotyped donors of the cohort, an average of approximately 240,000 unique TCR beta nucleotide sequences per donor were sequenced, and roughly a sixth of those sequences were non-productive. HLA typing included class I and class II loci at four-digit resolution. Alongside the repertoire data, information on donor age, sex, ethnicity and CMV serostatus was compiled. All discovery cohort repertoires had been generated using a single sequencing platform.

Libraries were built with the immunoSEQ multiplex PCR assay. The multiplex PCR relied on a mix of 60 forward primers for TCR Vbeta segments and 13 reverse primers for TCR Jbeta segments. Amplification of the CDR3 region of rearranged TCR beta genes was performed with a multiplex PCR assay on genomic DNA. The Illumina HiSeq System was used to sequence the amplified TCR beta libraries as 87-base-pair reads. Per the source publication's procedure: In a later analysis, 70 million to 95 million unique TCR beta chains were counted across the 650 to 750 repertoires, and approximately 11 million of these chains were shared by at least two donors. Raw reads were error-corrected and collapsed into unique sequences with a nearest-neighbor algorithm that merged closely related sequences to remove PCR and sequencing errors. Alignment of CDR3 sequences to IMGT reference sequences was used to assign V, D and J gene segments. For a sequence to be retained, at least a six-nucleotide match to both a V gene segment and a J gene segment was required. A rearrangement was called productive if the CDR3 had no stop codons and remained in frame with V and J, and every other rearrangement was called non-productive. CDR3 was defined according to IMGT convention as the region running from the second conserved V-encoded cysteine to the conserved J-encoded phenylalanine. The earlier analysis of approximately 590 of the donors excluded any sequence lacking an unambiguous match to a single V gene segment. An earlier analysis of a few hundred of the donors classified V segments as functional when productive rearrangements were above 56.7% and as segregating when the standard deviation between donors was above 5%. A statistical classification framework was built for diagnosing cytomegalovirus status from the catalog of TCR beta chain sequences. V and J gene assignment, in a later analysis, came from comparing TCR nucleotide sequences with IMGT/GENE-DB human TR gene sequences. The TCRdist pipeline was used in a later analysis to assign CDR3 sequences and most-parsimonious VDJ recombination scenarios. A later analysis defined each TCR beta chain by its CDR3 amino acid sequence plus V-gene family, and excluded reads lacking a unique V-gene family. As a way to deal with suspected cross-contamination and a sequencing artifact, a later analysis dropped hundreds of nucleotide sequences that were highly shared and had low generation probability. For each public chain, a later analysis derived a clonal expansion index from normalized ranks of inferred template counts within each repertoire. Generation probabilities in a later analysis came from a VDJ recombination model fitted to out-of-frame rearrangements, and those results were checked against IGoR. In a later analysis, TCR-TCR, TCR-HLA and TCR-CMV co-occurrence was scored with hypergeometric tests, and a repertoire-size bias correction was applied to TCR pairs. To estimate false discovery rates, a later analysis permuted the HLA or CMV assignments 20 times. In a later analysis, co-occurring TCRs were grouped using DBSCAN, and TCRdist sequence similarity was added for clustering within HLA-allele-positive subsets. For co-occurrence clustering, repertoires with fewer than 30,000 or more than 120,000 public chains were excluded, along with roughly five repertoires with anomalous nucleotide sharing. The table comes from immuneACCESS by way of TCRdb, which keeps in-frame sequences with V and J called. Part of the clones is missing from these tables; in studies checked, under half for an unresolved V gene and the rest for unknown reasons. V and J calls and clone size are given by that table; D and trimming were obtained from the DNA. The sample table lists about 140,000 clones, 75% to 85% of them with a count of one. Clones ranked in the top ten supply 2% to 3% of the sample.

The cohort consisted of some 670 healthy bone marrow donors. At the time of sampling, every cohort member was nominally healthy, though immune exposures that went unrecorded were likely present. The donor tested CMV seronegative, placing the donor among the 350 to 400 seronegative members of the cohort. Each donor provided a peripheral blood sample, and peripheral blood mononuclear cells were used for TCR beta sequencing. Genomic DNA extraction from the blood cell samples was performed with the Qiagen DNeasy Blood Extraction Kit. Findings and caveats that apply to the study as a whole: A further reported finding was that TCR beta sequences accurately predicted the HLA-A and HLA-B alleles for most subjects in the first cohort. This cohort had only TCR beta chains sequenced, and the lack of alpha or paired-chain data limited which features could be detected. Correlated functional status among segregating V segments might reflect linkage disequilibrium, but an unknown experimental factor could not be ruled out. Because HLA typing was missing for some donors at each locus, association tests included only the typed subset. In vitro tests confirmed that a few of the cytomegalovirus-associated TCR beta chains recognize cytomegalovirus antigens. When HLA alleles, especially DR and DQ, strongly co-occurred, attributing TCR associations to individual alleles was difficult. Sequencing depth was assumed to be roughly uniform across donors in the presence/absence analyses, though that assumption may not hold. A later analysis associated 15,000 to 20,000 TCR beta sequences with specific HLA alleles at a false discovery rate of 0.05. Because counts were too low, seventeen rarely observed V segments, including chromosome 9 orphons, were left out of the earlier analysis of over 550 of the donors. Most CMV-associated TCR beta chains appeared to be HLA-restricted in a later analysis, and the HLA associations seemed to be driven largely by CMV exposure. A later analysis found that TCR association rates varied across HLA loci, with DRB1 alleles showing the most associated TCRs and HLA-C alleles the fewest. Because the 87-base-pair reads could not distinguish some IMGT-functional V segments, including TRBV6-2 and TRBV6-3, those segments were excluded. Most TCR sequences were seen in very few donors, while some public TCRs were found in many individuals. In a later genetic analysis, a missense DCLRE1C variant was associated with V-gene and J-gene trimming of TCR beta chains, and the association was replicated in an independent cohort. The authors suggested that the approach could potentially be generalized to other disease states and immunological phenotypes. A group of highly shared sequence variants was considered likely to be a technical artifact of the sequencing pipeline. A total of about 150 TCR beta chains were listed by the study as associated with cytomegalovirus. Compared with equally common non-associated chains, HLA-associated TCR beta chains in a later analysis were more clonally expanded and had lower generation probabilities. In an earlier analysis of some 640 of the donors, most TCR beta V segments were observed in productive rearrangements about 90% or about 30% of the time, broadly matching IMGT annotations. CMV serostatus was the only immune exposure information available for the cohort. Several of the top co-occurrence clusters appeared to be linked to parvovirus B19, influenza, CMV and Epstein-Barr virus, according to a later analysis. A later genetic analysis reported fewer N-insertions in productive TCRs among donors in an Asian-associated ancestry cluster than the roughly 700-donor mean. Cytomegalovirus status was reported to be diagnosed by the classifier with high specificity and sensitivity in both the original and validation cohorts.

Sequencing was carried out using PBMCs. The receptor was derived from a man aged 50 or older in good health and CMV-seronegative. The chain is encoded by TRBV30 joined to TRBJ2-3; the junction holds 10 bases that match TRBD2. The CDR3 protein: CAWGRLAGRTDTQYF. The nucleotide sequence reads as follows: TGTGCCTGGGGACGACTAGCGGGTCGCACAGATACGCAGTATTTT.